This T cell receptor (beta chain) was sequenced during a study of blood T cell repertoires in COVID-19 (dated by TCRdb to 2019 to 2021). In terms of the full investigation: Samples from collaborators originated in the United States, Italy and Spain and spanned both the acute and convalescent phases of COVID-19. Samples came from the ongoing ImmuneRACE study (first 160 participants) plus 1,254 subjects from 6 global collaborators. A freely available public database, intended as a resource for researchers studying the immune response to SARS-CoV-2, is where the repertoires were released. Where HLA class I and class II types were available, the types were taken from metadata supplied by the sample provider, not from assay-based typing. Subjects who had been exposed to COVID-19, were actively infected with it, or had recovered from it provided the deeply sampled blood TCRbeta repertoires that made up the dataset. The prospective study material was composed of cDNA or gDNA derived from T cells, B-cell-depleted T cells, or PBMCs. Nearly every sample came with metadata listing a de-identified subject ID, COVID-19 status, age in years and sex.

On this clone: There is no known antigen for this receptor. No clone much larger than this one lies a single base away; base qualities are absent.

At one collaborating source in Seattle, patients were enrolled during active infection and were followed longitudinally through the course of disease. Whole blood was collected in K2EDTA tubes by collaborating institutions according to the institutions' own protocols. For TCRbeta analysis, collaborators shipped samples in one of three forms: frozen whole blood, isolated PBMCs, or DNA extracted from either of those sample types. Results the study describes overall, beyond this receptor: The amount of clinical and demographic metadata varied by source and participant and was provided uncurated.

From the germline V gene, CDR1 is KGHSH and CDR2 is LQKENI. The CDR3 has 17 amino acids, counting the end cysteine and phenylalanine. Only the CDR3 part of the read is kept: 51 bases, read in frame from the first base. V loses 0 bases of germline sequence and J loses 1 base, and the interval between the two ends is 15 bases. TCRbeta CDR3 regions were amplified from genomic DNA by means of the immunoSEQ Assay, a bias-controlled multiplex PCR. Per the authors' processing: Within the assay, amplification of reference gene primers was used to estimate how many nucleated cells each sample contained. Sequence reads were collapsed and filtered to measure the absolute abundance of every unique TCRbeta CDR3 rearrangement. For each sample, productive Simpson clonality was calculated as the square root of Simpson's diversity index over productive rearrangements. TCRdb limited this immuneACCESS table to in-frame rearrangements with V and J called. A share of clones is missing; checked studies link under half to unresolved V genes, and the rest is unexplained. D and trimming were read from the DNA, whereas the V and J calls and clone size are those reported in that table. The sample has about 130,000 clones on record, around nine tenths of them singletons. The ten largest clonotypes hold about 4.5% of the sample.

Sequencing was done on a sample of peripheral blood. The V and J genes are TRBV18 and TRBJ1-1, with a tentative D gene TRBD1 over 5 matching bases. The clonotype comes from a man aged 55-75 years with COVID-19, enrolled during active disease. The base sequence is TGTGCCAGCTCACCACCTTGGGAGGGGTTGCGGAACACTGAAGCTTTCTTT. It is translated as CASSPPWEGLRNTEAFF.